This TCR beta chain derives from a study of T-cell reconstitution after alpha-beta-depleted transplantation in children. The CDR3 has 16 residues. Trimming took 5 bases from V and 3 from J; bases not matched to a gene: 8. Germline loops: CDR1 SGHTA, CDR2 FQGNSA. Unique molecular identifiers tagged the TCRbeta library. TCRdb fed the PCR reads into MiXCR, producing one record per CDR3 protein. Among over 90,000 distinct CDR3 sequences listed, 7.5% to 9.5% were seen once. Study outcomes and limitations: The study reportedly traced alpha-beta T cells about two months after transplant to several hundred expanded graft clones. After one year, T-cell counts and TCRbeta diversity mostly came from new T cells.

This clonotype was recorded many times. Its specificity is not known. This rearrangement joins TRBV7-2 to TRBJ1-5; TRBD1 agrees at 9 bases. This specimen consisted of PBMCs, obtained before TCRalphabeta/CD19-depleted stem cell transplant. The clonotype comes from a boy aged 2 to 10 with acute lymphoblastic leukemia, due to receive a stem cell transplant. The CDR3 coding sequence is TGTGCCAGCAGCCTCCGGGACAGGGAGTTCAATCAGCCCCAGCATTTT. This encodes CASSLRDREFNQPQHF. Using reference TRBV7-2 and TRBJ1-5 for the parts outside the CDR3, the full variable domain is GAGVSQSPSNKVTEKGKDVELRCDPISGHTALYWYRQSLGQGLEFLIYFQGNSAPDKSGLPSDRFSAERTGGSVSTLTIQRTQQEDSAVYLCASSLRDREFNQPQHFGDGTRLSIL.